The T cell receptor beta chain under discussion was sequenced for a study of T cell responses to AZD1222 COVID-19 vaccine. The data were produced by immunoSEQ multiplex PCR, yet TCRdb's version contains in-frame clones alone and is incomplete. The sample comprises about 120,000 clones, approximately 86% of which are singletons, and 2% to 2.5% rests with the top ten. This clone was found once. V shed 5 bases and J shed 4 bases, with 9 bases lying between them. This CDR3 spans 13 amino acids. Germline V gives CDR1 LNHDA, CDR2 SQIVND (reference sequence). This sequence was found in an adult in good health. This chain connects TRBV19 to TRBJ2-1, with D possibly being TRBD1 or TRBD2 (5 bases each). The sample in question was peripheral blood, obtained on day 0 of AZD1222 vaccination. The CDR3 protein is CASSLGPYNEQFF. CDR3 coding DNA: TGTGCCAGTAGTCTGGGACCTTACAATGAGCAGTTCTTC.